This T cell receptor beta chain was sequenced in a study of blood T cells in healthy people across ages. This clonotype was found many times. Germline V gene data show CDR1 as DFQATT and CDR2 as SNEGSKA (reference sequence). This CDR3 comprises 13 residues. The V end lost 0 bases, the J end lost 6 bases, and 12 bases lay between the germline ends. Primers used in a second PCR of roughly 7 to 12 cycles were a sample-barcoded 5' primer and a J-beta primer mix. One entry per CDR3 protein, called by TCRdb with MiXCR from the 5' RACE reads. The sample consists of around 900,000 distinct CDR3 sequences, around 54% of them appearing once.

Sequencing used blood. This chain uses TRBV20-1 with TRBJ2-7; a possible D gene is TRBD2 (6 bases). This receptor was taken from a woman in her fifties or sixties in good health. The CDR3 reads CSARDSGTPEQYF. Written as DNA, the CDR3 is TGCAGTGCTAGAGATTCGGGGACTCCCGAGCAGTACTTC.